These 2 T cell receptor beta chains were sequenced from one sample in a study of shared clonotypes between healthy human individuals. Here immunoSEQ multiplex PCR was the method, and the copy in TCRdb shows in-frame clones only, minus some. The sample has about 1.1 million clones, approximately 80% seen once. Source material: memory CD4+ T cells from PBMCs. Subset given: CD45RA-negative fraction. The receptors shown here come from a man aged 18 to 29 in good health. Some clones in this sample may be carry-over from other donors' samples.

The chain uses TRBV14 and TRBJ2-7, with 9 nucleotides matching TRBD1. The CDR3 has 15 residues. After removal of 3 bases from V and 1 base from J, the junction contained 4 bases not matched to a gene. Germline CDR1 SGHDN, CDR2 FVKESK. This chain's CDR3 is CASSHGTGWSYEQYF. The CDR3 nucleotides are TGTGCCAGCAGCCACGGGACAGGGTGGTCCTACGAGCAGTACTTC.

V and J are TRBV6-1 and TRBJ2-7, with 8 positions matching TRBD2. The germline V gene has CDR1 MNHNS and CDR2 SASEGT. V trimming: 6 bases; J trimming: 2 bases; junction bases outside the gene matches: 3. The CDR3 loop spans 13 amino acids. CDR3 sequence: CASRVAGTYEQYF. The CDR3 DNA reads TGTGCCAGCAGGGTAGCGGGAACCTACGAGCAGTACTTC.